The following is a T cell receptor (beta chain) sequence with its context. Reverse transcription of about 0.45 to 1 ug RNA used random hexamers. Via MiXCR, TCRdb re-called the immunoSEQ multiplex PCR reads, giving one row per CDR3 protein. Of fewer than 150,000 distinct CDR3 sequences detected, approximately 89% appear once; the ten largest clones hold approximately 0.24%. This record belongs to a study of CD8 T cells in Susac syndrome. V dropped 6 bases and J dropped 1; count of bases not matched to a gene: 5. From germline, CDR1 is SQVTM and CDR2 ANQGSEA. The CDR3 runs to 14 residues. The specimen was CD8+ T cells from PBMCs. The chain uses TRBV29-1 and TRBJ2-7; 11 bases line up with TRBD1. This TCR was recovered from a human donor with multiple sclerosis. CDR3 sequence: CSVGDRGASYEQYF. In DNA, the CDR3 is TGCAGCGTGGGGGACAGGGGGGCTTCCTACGAGCAGTACTTC.